A few counts support the clone carrying this T cell receptor beta chain. Its cognate antigen is unknown. This sample is drawn from a study of T cell repertoires in cytomegalovirus infection. V was trimmed by 2 bases and J by 3 bases, leaving 17 bases between them. The CDR3 runs 16 residues. Germline V gene data show CDR1 as MNHEY and CDR2 as SVGEGT. TCRdb fed the reads into MiXCR, producing one record per CDR3 protein. The table has around 81,000 distinct CDR3 sequences, around 42% seen once; the top ten hold 93%. Sequenced here: CD8+ T cells from cultured PBMCs, sampled from culture after CMV antigen stimulation. The TCR was taken from a human donor in good health (CMV status not recorded). Some clones in this sample may be carry-over from other donors' samples. This chain joins TRBV6-2 or TRBV6-3 and TRBJ2-7, with D perhaps TRBD1 (6 bases). Here the CDR3 DNA reads TGTGCCAGCAGTTACCCCCTCGGACAGAAGGGCTACGAGCAGTACTTC. As protein: CASSYPLGQKGYEQYF.